This T cell receptor (beta chain) originates from a study of blood T cell repertoires in COVID-19. Study-wide context: Spain, Italy and the United States supplied samples that represented acute and convalescent COVID-19. T cells, B-cell-depleted T cells, or PBMCs supplied cDNA or gDNA.

The CDR3 extends over 13 amino acids. Germline assignment: CDR1 SGHTA and CDR2 FQGNSA. Between the trimmed V and J ends, which lost 4 bases and 4 bases, there was a span of 8 bases. Original analysis: Reference gene primer amplification yielded estimated nucleated cell counts. The method was immunoSEQ multiplex PCR; TCRdb's version includes in-frame clones alone and lacks a portion of them. That table furnishes V, J and clone size, whereas the DNA furnished D and trimming. This sample carries more than 95,000 clones, 80% to 85% of them seen once, and the ten largest clones take approximately 38%. Sequenced: peripheral blood. The clonotype was recovered from a man older than 75 with acute or convalescent COVID-19. The chain recombines TRBV7-2 with TRBJ2-1, with unresolved D. The CDR3 protein is CASSSRQYNEQFF. The CDR3 DNA reads as TGTGCCAGCAGCTCCCGACAATACAATGAGCAGTTCTTC.